This is a list of T cell receptor beta chains from one sample in a study of technical replicates of blood from a few donors. Assay used: immunoSEQ multiplex PCR; TCRdb lists only in-frame clones, some missing. Of more than 80,000 clones in the sample, almost 96% were seen once. The sequenced sample consisted of T cells isolated from PBMCs. The origin of the receptors is a human donor in good health. Each CDR3 is given with its conserved first and last residue. D genes are given only for firm matches. The size of a clone is reported for some rows only, either as once, few or many, or as a class for expanded clones.

TRBJ2-1 | TRBD2 | NA | TRBV5-4 | CASSLSVGTSSYNEQFF | TGTGCCAGCAGCTTGAGTGTTGGGACTAGCTCCTACAATGAGCAGTTCTTC
TRBJ2-7 | NA | NA | TRBV6-5 | CASSYSINGGYEQYF | TGTGCCAGCAGTTACTCGATCAACGGTGGCTACGAGCAGTACTTC
TRBJ2-3 | NA | NA | TRBV9 | CASSVDRSTDTQYF | TGTGCCAGCAGCGTGGACAGAAGCACAGATACGCAGTATTTT
TRBJ2-5 | TRBD2 | NA | TRBV5-1 | CASRMGGYQETQYF | TGCGCCAGCAGAATGGGGGGGTACCAAGAGACCCAGTACTTC
TRBJ1-4 | NA | NA | TRBV6-1 | CASIPGRVSGEKLFF | TGTGCCAGCATCCCGGGCAGGGTTTCAGGTGAAAAACTGTTTTTT
TRBJ1-1 | TRBD1 | NA | TRBV29-1 | CSVGLYGQGDTEAFF | TGCAGCGTTGGTCTGTACGGACAGGGAGACACTGAAGCTTTCTTT
TRBJ2-2 | TRBD2 | NA | TRBV19 | CATLRGDTGELFF | TGTGCCACCCTACGGGGGGACACCGGGGAGCTGTTTTTT
TRBJ1-2 | TRBD1 | NA | TRBV5-1 | CASSFGQGLGYGYTF | TGCGCCAGCAGCTTTGGACAGGGGCTGGGGTATGGCTACACCTTC
TRBJ2-7 | NA | NA | TRBV6-1 | CATTGGGLYEQYF | TGTGCCACCACCGGCGGCGGACTCTACGAGCAGTACTTC
TRBJ1-1 | TRBD1 | NA | TRBV11-3 | CASSRGPDTEAFF | TGTGCCAGCAGCAGGGGGCCGGACACTGAAGCTTTCTTT
TRBJ2-7 | NA | NA | TRBV30 | CAWSPSISTYEQYF | TGTGCCTGGAGTCCCTCGATTTCTACCTACGAGCAGTACTTC
TRBJ1-5 | NA | NA | TRBV5-6 | CASSRGQQNQPQHF | TGTGCCAGCAGCCGAGGACAGCAAAATCAGCCCCAGCATTTT
TRBJ2-1 | NA | once | TRBV21-1 | CASSKGVRDRELKRVNEQFF | TGTGCCAGCAGCAAAGGGGTCCGGGACAGGGAATTAAAGAGAGTCAATGAGCAGTTCTTC